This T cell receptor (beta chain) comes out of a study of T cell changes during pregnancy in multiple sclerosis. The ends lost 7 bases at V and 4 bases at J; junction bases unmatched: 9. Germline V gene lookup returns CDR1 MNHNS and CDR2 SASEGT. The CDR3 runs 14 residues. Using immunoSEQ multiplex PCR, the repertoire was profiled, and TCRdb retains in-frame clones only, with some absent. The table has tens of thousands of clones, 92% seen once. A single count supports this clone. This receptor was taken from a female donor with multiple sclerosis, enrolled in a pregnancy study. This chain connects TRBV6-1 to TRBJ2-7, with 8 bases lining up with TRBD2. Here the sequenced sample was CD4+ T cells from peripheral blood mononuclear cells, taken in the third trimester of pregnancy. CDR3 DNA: TGTGCCAGCACCCCCGGGGGGGCCGTATACGAGCAGTACTTC. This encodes CASTPGGAVYEQYF.